This T cell receptor beta chain emerged from a study of T-cell reconstitution after alpha-beta-depleted transplantation in children. This clonotype was seen many times. CDR3 length: 14 amino acids. Germline CDR1 MDHEN, CDR2 SYDVKM. V lost 6 bases and J lost 1, with 12 bases in between. Unique molecular identifiers were used in preparing the TCRbeta library. TCRdb reprocessed the PCR reads via MiXCR and lists one record per CDR3 protein. The repertoire holds roughly 670,000 distinct CDR3 sequences, with around 13% as singletons. The chain has TRBV28 and TRBJ2-5; D ambiguous. This TCR was sampled from a girl under 10 years old with congenital amegakaryocytic thrombocytopenia, due to receive a stem cell transplant. This sample comprised PBMCs, obtained before TCRalphabeta/CD19-depleted stem cell transplant. CDR3 coding DNA: TGTGCCAGCAGGCTCGGCTGGTCCCAAGAGACCCAGTACTTC. It encodes CASRLGWSQETQYF. The full variable domain, rest sourced from reference TRBV28 and TRBJ2-5, is DVKVTQSSRYLVKRTGEKVFLECVQDMDHENMFWYRQDPGLGLRLIYFSYDVKMKEKGDIPEGYSVSREKKERFSLILESASTNQTSMYLCASRLGWSQETQYFGPGTRLLVL.